This T cell receptor beta chain was identified in a study of identical twins (dated by TCRdb to the mid-2010s). About the full investigation: TCR alpha and beta repertoires from monozygotic twins, unrelated adults of various ages and cord blood were deep-sequenced to test whether fetal clonotypes persist. To rule out contamination, replicate twin experiments were performed at different times with different library preparation protocols. What the study reported, not specific to this receptor: Fewer insertions were carried by abundant cord blood beta clonotypes; a weaker similar trend was observed in young adult naive repertoires, while no such trend was observed in memory repertoires. Excess twin sharing in beta out-of-frame sequences was weaker because fewer shared sequences lowered the signal-to-noise ratio. Because the same donors could not be followed over many years, the conclusions depended on cross-sectional statistical analysis. In monozygotic twins, recombination models systematically underestimated out-of-frame TCR alpha sharing, but the models matched the sharing seen between unrelated individuals. Invariant T cells such as MAIT and iNKT could partly confound zero-insertion analyses, though diverse VJ usage argued against this for most clonotypes. Compared with coincidental sharing between unrelated individuals, an excess of low generation-probability sequences was observed among out-of-frame TCR alpha sequences shared between twins.

Note on this clonotype: Its recognized antigen is unknown. Within one base of it there is no much larger clone, and no base qualities were kept.

Library preparation was by 5' RACE. This sample was sequenced with an Illumina HiSeq 2000. Template switching added a universal primer binding site, and the final cDNA carried a unique molecular identifier that allowed TCR cDNA molecules to be counted accurately. Specific primers in the conserved constant-segment region were used to synthesize first-strand cDNA for the TCR alpha and beta chains. To control for contamination, each cDNA library was double barcoded with a SMART-Mk sample barcode plus Illumina barcodes. Two successive PCR steps introduced TruSeq adapter sequences along with Illumina sample barcodes. TCR alpha and beta cDNA libraries were sequenced on the Illumina HiSeq platform with custom primers. As for the authors' bioinformatics: Unique molecular identifiers were extracted from raw reads with MiGEC, and CDR3 positions were determined with MiXCR. Recombination models were inferred per individual with the repgenHMM and IGoR tools using an EM algorithm. Shared clonotypes were analyzed with the tcR package in R, and sharing was normalized by the product of cloneset sizes. To study raw recombination free of thymic and clonal selection effects, out-of-frame nonproductive sequences were analyzed. The raw public reads went through TCRdb reprocessing: fastp at Q25, MiXCR clone calling, in-frame beta chains kept. Rows with one shared CDR3 protein collapse into an entry with the most common genes and DNA. These V and J calls originate from TCRdb's pipeline instead of the authors' own analysis. Recorded for this sample are fewer than 250,000 distinct CDR3 sequences; 5.5% to 7% of them occurred a single time. The ten largest make up approximately 3.6% of the sample.

Only healthy Caucasian donors were included. The twin cohort comprised three pairs of female monozygotic twins, all aged about 18 to 30 years. Miltenyi CD45RO+ enrichment and human naive T-cell isolation kits were used to isolate memory (CD45RO+) and naive T cells from PBMC. A distance of 23 bases separates the germline ends of V and J, which lose 7 bases and 7 bases respectively. The CDR3 contains 17 residues, cysteine and phenylalanine counted. CDR3 DNA is the only sequence kept; it has 51 bases, read in frame from the first base. From a lookup of the germline V gene, CDR1 and CDR2 are MGHDK and SYGVNS. This same sample was also part of a study on yellow fever vaccine responses in identical twins. Reported in the second study: The T cell response to vaccination in identical twins was reported by the authors to appear partly convergent and partly personalized. The study precisely tracked vaccine-responding T cell clones in identical twins.

The clonotype was recovered from a young woman in good health. Specimen: memory (CD45RO+) T cells sorted from blood. Explained via the paper, the cell subset or site label denotes: CD45RO+ enriched T cells. The chain is assembled from TRBV25-1 and TRBJ1-6, with the D gene call left open. The CDR3 protein: CASNKNLPGSRNSPLHF. The DNA sequence is as follows: TGTGCCAGCAACAAGAATTTACCGGGATCACGGAATTCACCCCTCCACTTT.